This T cell receptor beta chain came from a study of CD8 T cells in ankylosing spondylitis. The CDR3 extends over 16 amino acids. The V end lost 0 bases, the J end lost 1 base, and 13 bases lay between the germline ends. Germline-derived CDR1 and CDR2 are SGHRS and YFSETQ. This clonotype was recorded at least ten times. As yet, its antigen is unknown. MiXCR, applied by TCRdb to the 5' RACE reads, yields one record per CDR3 protein. The sample includes 80,000 to 100,000 distinct CDR3 sequences, 7.5% to 9% of them seen just once. General study results and limits: Reportedly, matched ankylosing spondylitis synovial fluid was significantly enriched for disease-linked clones.

This sequence originates from a male donor with ankylosing spondylitis or in good health (not recorded which). The rearrangement uses TRBV5-1 and TRBJ2-5, with D possibly matching TRBD1 (6 bases). The sample comprised blood, either unsorted or a sorted T cell fraction (not recorded which). CDR3 sequence reads: CASSLAVGGTQETQYF. The CDR3 nucleotides are TGCGCCAGCAGCTTGGCTGTAGGGGGAACCCAAGAGACCCAGTACTTC.